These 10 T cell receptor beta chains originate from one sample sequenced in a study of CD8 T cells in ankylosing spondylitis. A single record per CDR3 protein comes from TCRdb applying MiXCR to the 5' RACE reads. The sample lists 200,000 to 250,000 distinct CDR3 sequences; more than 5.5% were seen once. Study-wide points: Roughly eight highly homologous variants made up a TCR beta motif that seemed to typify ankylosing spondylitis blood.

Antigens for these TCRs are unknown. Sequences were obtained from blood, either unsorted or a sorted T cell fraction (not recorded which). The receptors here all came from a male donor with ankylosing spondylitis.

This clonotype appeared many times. The CDR3 is CASSSGGRRGYGYTF. The CDR3 coding sequence is TGTGCCAGCAGTTCCGGGGGGCGCCGGGGCTATGGCTACACCTTC. This chain connects TRBV27 to TRBJ1-2, with TRBD1 as a possible D gene (6 bases). Germline V lookup: CDR1 MNHEY, CDR2 SMNVEV (reference sequence). The CDR3 has 15 amino acids. Deletions cut 4 bases from V and 4 bases from J, with 16 bases between.

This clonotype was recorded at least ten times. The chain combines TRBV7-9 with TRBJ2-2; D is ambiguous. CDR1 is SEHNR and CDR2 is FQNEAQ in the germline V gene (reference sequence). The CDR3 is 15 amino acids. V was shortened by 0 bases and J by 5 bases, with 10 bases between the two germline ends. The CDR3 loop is CASSLASIWTGELFF. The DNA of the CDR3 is TGTGCCAGCAGCTTAGCTTCAATTTGGACCGGGGAGCTGTTTTTT.

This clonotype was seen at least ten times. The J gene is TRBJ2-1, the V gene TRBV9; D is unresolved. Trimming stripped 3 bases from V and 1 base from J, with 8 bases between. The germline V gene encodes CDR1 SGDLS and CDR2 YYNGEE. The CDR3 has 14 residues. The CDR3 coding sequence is TGTGCCAGCAGCGGAGGTTTGTCCTACAATGAGCAGTTCTTC. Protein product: CASSGGLSYNEQFF. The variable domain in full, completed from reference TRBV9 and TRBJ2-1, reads DSGVTQTPKHLITATGQRVTLRCSPRSGDLSVYWYQQSLDQGLQFLIQYYNGEERAKGNILERFSAQQFPDLHSELNLSSLELGDSALYFCASSGGLSYNEQFFGPGTRLTVL.

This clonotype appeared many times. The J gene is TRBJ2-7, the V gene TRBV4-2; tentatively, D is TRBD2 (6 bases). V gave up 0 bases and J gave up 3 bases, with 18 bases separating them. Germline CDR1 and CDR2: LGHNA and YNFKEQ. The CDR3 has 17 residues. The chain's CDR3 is CASSQDSRRDSYYEQYF. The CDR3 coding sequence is TGTGCCAGCAGCCAAGACTCACGCCGGGACTCCTACTACGAGCAGTACTTC.

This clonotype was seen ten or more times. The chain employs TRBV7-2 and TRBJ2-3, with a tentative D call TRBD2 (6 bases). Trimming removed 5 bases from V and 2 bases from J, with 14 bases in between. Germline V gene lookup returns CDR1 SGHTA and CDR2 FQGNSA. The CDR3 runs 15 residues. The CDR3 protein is CASSANTDYTDTQYF. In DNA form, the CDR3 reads TGTGCCAGCAGCGCAAATACGGACTACACAGATACGCAGTATTTT. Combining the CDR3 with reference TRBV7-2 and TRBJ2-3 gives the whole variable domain GAGVSQSPSNKVTEKGKDVELRCDPISGHTALYWYRQSLGQGLEFLIYFQGNSAPDKSGLPSDRFSAERTGGSVSTLTIQRTQQEDSAVYLCASSANTDYTDTQYFGPGTRLTVL.

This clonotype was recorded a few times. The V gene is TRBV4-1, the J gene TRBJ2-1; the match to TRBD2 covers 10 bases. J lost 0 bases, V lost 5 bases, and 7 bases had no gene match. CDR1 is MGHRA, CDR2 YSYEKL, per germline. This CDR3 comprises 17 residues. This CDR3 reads CASSSAGGTHSYNEQFF. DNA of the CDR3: TGCGCCAGCAGCTCAGCGGGGGGGACACACTCCTACAATGAGCAGTTCTTC.

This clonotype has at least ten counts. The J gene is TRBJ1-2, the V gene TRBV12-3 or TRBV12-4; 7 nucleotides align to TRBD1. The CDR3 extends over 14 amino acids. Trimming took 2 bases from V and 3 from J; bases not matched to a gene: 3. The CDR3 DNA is TGTGCCAGCAGTTTACAGGGGGGGTACTATGGCTACACCTTC. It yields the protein CASSLQGGYYGYTF.

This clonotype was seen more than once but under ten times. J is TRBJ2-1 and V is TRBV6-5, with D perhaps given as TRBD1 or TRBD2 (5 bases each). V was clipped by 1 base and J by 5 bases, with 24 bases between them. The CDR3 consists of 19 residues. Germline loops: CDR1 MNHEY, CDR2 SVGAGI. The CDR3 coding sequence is TGTGCCAGCAGTTACTTTTCGATCTATAGCAGCATGGGGGACAATGAGCAGTTCTTC. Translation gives CASSYFSIYSSMGDNEQFF.

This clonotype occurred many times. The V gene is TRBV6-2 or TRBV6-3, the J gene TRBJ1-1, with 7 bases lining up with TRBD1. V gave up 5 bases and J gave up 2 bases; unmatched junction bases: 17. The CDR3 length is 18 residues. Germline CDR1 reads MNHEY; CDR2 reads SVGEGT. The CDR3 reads CASSKQSGQRKRNTEAFF. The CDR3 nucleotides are TGTGCCAGCAGTAAGCAATCGGGACAGCGGAAACGAAACACTGAAGCTTTCTTT.

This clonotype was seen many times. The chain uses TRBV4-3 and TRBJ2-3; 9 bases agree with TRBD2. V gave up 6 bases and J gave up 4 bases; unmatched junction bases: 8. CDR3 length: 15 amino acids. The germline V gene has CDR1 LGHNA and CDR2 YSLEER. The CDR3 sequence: CASSPLAGGPDTQYF. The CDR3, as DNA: TGCGCCAGCAGTCCTTTGGCGGGAGGGCCAGATACGCAGTATTTT.